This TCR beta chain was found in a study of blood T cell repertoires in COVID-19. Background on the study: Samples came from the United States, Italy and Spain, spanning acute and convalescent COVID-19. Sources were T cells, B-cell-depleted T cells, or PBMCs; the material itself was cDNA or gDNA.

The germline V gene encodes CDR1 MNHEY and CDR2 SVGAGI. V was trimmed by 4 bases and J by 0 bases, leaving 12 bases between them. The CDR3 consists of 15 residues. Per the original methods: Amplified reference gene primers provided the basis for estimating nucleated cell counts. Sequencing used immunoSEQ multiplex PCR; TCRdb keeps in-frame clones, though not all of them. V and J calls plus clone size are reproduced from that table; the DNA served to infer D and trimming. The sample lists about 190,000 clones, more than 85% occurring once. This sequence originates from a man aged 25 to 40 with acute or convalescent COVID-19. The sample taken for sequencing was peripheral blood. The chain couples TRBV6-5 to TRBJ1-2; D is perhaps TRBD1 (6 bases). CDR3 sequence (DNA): TGTGCCAGCAGTTCCGACAGGTCCCCTAACTATGGCTACACCTTC. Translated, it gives CASSSDRSPNYGYTF.